The clone carrying this T cell receptor (beta chain) was detected a few times. Antigen: not known. This specimen belongs to a study of chemoradiotherapy in HPV16-positive cancers. Study-level information: Two HPV16-positive patients' cells yielded candidate HPV-specific clones and common motifs. Study conclusions and caveats: During treatment, candidate HPV-specific clones and E7-related motifs expanded in tumor.

With V trimmed by 7 bases and J by 2 bases, 4 bases remained unmatched. Germline values: CDR1 SGHAT, CDR2 FQNNGV. The CDR3 length is 14 residues. Only in-frame clones appear in the TCRdb table, and some are missing; sequencing was by immunoSEQ multiplex PCR. The sample has 30,000 to 40,000 clones; 76% are singletons. The sequence was obtained from a human donor with HPV-associated anogenital cancer. The chain is built from TRBV11-2 and TRBJ1-3; 8 positions match TRBD1. Source: blood, taken from a patient who underwent chemoradiotherapy. The CDR3 loop reads CASTQTGAGNTIYF. In DNA, the CDR3 is TGTGCCAGCACCCAGACAGGGGCTGGAAACACCATATATTTT.